Below are 15 T cell receptor beta chains sequenced from a single sample in a study of cytomegalovirus exposure and HLA in healthy donors. The primer mix had 60 Vbeta and 13 Jbeta primers. This table comes from immunoSEQ multiplex PCR, and its TCRdb copy is limited to in-frame clones, with some not included. The repertoire has approximately 170,000 clones, over 80% of them found once; the top ten carry more than 1%. What was sequenced was PBMCs. The receptors derive from a boy aged 2 to 10 in good health and CMV-seronegative.

This clone turned up a few times. This chain links TRBV7-9 with TRBJ2-2; 9 bases line up with TRBD2. The J segment lost 3 bases and the V segment lost 1 base, leaving 3 bases of the junction unmatched. The germline CDR1 and CDR2 sequences are SEHNR and FQNEAQ (reference sequence). There are 16 residues in the CDR3. The CDR3 loop is CASSLDQRGDTGELFF. CDR3 nucleotide sequence: TGTGCCAGCAGCTTAGACCAGCGGGGGGACACCGGGGAGCTGTTTTTT.

This clone appeared a few times. Distinct nucleotide sequences in the sample also encode this CDR3. V gene TRBV18 combines with J gene TRBJ1-6; 10 nucleotides align to TRBD1. The CDR3 contains 15 residues. The V gene end was trimmed by 1 base and the J gene end by 8 bases; junction bases not matched to a gene: 2. CDR1 and CDR2 (germline): KGHSH, LQKENI. CDR3: CASSPRGTGDSPLHF. In DNA form, the CDR3 reads TGTGCCAGCTCACCACGCGGGACAGGGGATTCACCCCTCCACTTT.

CDR3 nucleotides: TGTGCCAGCAGCACGAGACAGGAAGGCGAAAAACTGTTTTTT. Its translation is CASSTRQEGEKLFF. This sequence joins TRBV13 and TRBJ1-4, with D possibly TRBD1 on 6 matching bases. Germline V gene sequence: CDR1 PRHDT, CDR2 FYEKMQ (reference sequence). The CDR3 is made up of 14 amino acids. Trimming shortened V by 5 bases and J by 8 bases, and 15 bases separated the two germline ends. The entire variable domain, with the rest obtained from reference TRBV13 and TRBJ1-4, is as follows: AAGVIQSPRHLIKEKRETATLKCYPIPRHDTVYWYQQGPGQDPQFLISFYEKMQSDKGSIPDRFSAQQFSDYHSELNMSSLELGDSALYFCASSTRQEGEKLFFGSGTQLSVL.

This clone was detected a few times. The V call is TRBV5-4, the J call TRBJ2-5; 15 nucleotides line up with TRBD2. The CDR3 is made up of 15 amino acids. V gave up 3 bases and J gave up 5 bases; unmatched junction bases: 2. In germline, CDR1 is SGHNT, CDR2 YYREEE (reference sequence). The CDR3 is CASSYGTSGRETQYF. For the CDR3, the DNA is TGTGCCAGCAGCTATGGGACTAGCGGGAGGGAGACCCAGTACTTC.

The chain carries TRBV4-1 and TRBJ1-2; TRBD1 is a possible D gene (5 bases). Germline CDR1 and CDR2: MGHRA and YSYEKL. This CDR3 is built from 13 residues. V was trimmed by 5 bases and J by 4 bases, leaving 11 bases between them. CDR3 DNA: TGCGCCAGCAGCGGGGCTACAGTCTATGGCTACACCTTC. This translates into CASSGATVYGYTF.

Notes on this clone: Relative to the germline gene, one junction end is altered; a read error may explain this. V and J are TRBV7-9 and TRBJ2-6; 10 bases are a match to TRBD1. CDR1 and CDR2 from the germline V gene are SEHNR and FQNEAQ (reference sequence). This CDR3 has 16 amino acids. The CDR3 sequence: CASSLGPGTGANILTF. The CDR3, as DNA: TGTGCCAGCAGCTTAGGGCCGGGGACAGGGGCCAACATCCTGACTTTC.

This clone was recorded once. V and J are TRBV30 and TRBJ2-7, with D maybe TRBD2 (6 bases). The CDR3 length is 12 residues. CDR1 GTSNPN and CDR2 SVGIG come from the germline V gene (reference sequence). The germline V and J ends were trimmed by 7 bases and 2 bases, with 12 bases remaining between them. The CDR3 loop reads CALDGGTYEQYF. In nucleotides, the CDR3 is TGTGCCTTGGACGGAGGGACCTACGAGCAGTACTTC.

The chain uses TRBV5-1 and TRBJ2-3; no firm D call. Trimming removed 0 bases at V and 2 bases at J, with 13 bases between. This CDR3 spans 16 amino acids. Germline CDR1 and CDR2: SGHRS and YFSETQ. CDR3 sequence (DNA): TGCGCCAGCAGCTTGGGTCCAGCGCTTCTCACAGATACGCAGTATTTT. This translates into CASSLGPALLTDTQYF.

This chain joins TRBV30 and TRBJ2-7, with D maybe TRBD2 (5 bases). This CDR3 region has 13 residues. The germline V gene encodes CDR1 GTSNPN and CDR2 SVGIG (reference sequence). Trimming removed 1 base from V and 5 bases from J, with 12 bases in between. CDR3 in amino acids: CAWSGGSGDEQYF. DNA of the CDR3: TGTGCCTGGAGTGGAGGGAGCGGCGACGAGCAGTACTTC.

The CDR3 DNA follows: TGTGCCAGCAGTTTAGGGGGGGCGCGGTACAATGAGCAGTTCTTC. Translated: CASSLGGARYNEQFF. The chain is built from TRBV28 and TRBJ2-1, with a weak D call TRBD2 (7 bases). This CDR3 is 15 amino acids long. From germline, CDR1 is MDHEN and CDR2 SYDVKM. Trimming left V 2 bases short and J 4 bases short, with 12 bases between.

The gene calls are TRBV9 and TRBJ2-3; a weak D match, TRBD2 (5 bases). The CDR3 length is 13 residues. The germline CDR1 and CDR2 sequences are SGDLS and YYNGEE. V was clipped by 4 bases and J by 6 bases, with 12 bases between them. CDR3 bases: TGTGCCAGCAGCACGGACTTGTGGGATACGCAGTATTTT. Translated: CASSTDLWDTQYF.

CDR3 sequence: CASSKTSGTYNEQFF. CDR3 DNA: TGTGCCAGCAGCAAAACTAGCGGGACTTACAATGAGCAGTTCTTC. This sequence joins TRBV7-3 and TRBJ2-1, with 10 bases identical to TRBD2. Germline V CDR1 and CDR2: SGHTA, FQGTGA. The CDR3 consists of 15 residues. V was pared by 5 bases and J by 4 bases, with 5 bases of the junction left unmatched.

The chain carries TRBV10-2 and TRBJ2-7; 10 positions agree with TRBD2. CDR1 and CDR2 from the germline V gene are WSHSY and SAAADI. V lost 7 bases, J lost 5 bases, and 14 bases stayed unmatched. The CDR3 consists of 16 residues. CDR3 in DNA: TGCGCCAGCACTGCTCCTAGCGGGAGTATTGTCAACGAGCAGTACTTC. Its translation: CASTAPSGSIVNEQYF.

The rearrangement uses TRBV7-2 and TRBJ2-7; the match to TRBD2 covers 12 bases. Germline trimming cut 5 bases from V and 1 base from J; bases unmatched to any gene: 3. Germline V gene lookup returns CDR1 SGHTA and CDR2 FQGNSA. The CDR3 sequence is 15 residues long. The CDR3 sequence is CASSTTSGGSYEQYV. The CDR3, as DNA: TGTGCCAGCAGCACGACTAGCGGGGGATCCTACGAGCAGTACGTC.

This clone has a handful of counts. The rearrangement links TRBV30 to TRBJ1-1; D is unclear. This CDR3 has 13 amino acids. Trimming pared 0 bases from V and 6 bases from J, leaving 11 bases between. Germline-derived CDR1 and CDR2 are GTSNPN and SVGIG (reference sequence). Written as DNA, the CDR3 is TGTGCCTGGAGTGTGTTGGTGGGCGCTGAAGCTTTCTTT. Amino acid sequence: CAWSVLVGAEAFF. The whole variable domain, remainder taken from reference TRBV30 and TRBJ1-1, is SQTIHQWPATLVQPVGSPLSLECTVEGTSNPNLYWYRQAAGRGLQLLFYSVGIGQISSEVPQNLSASRPQDRQFILSSKKLLLSDSGFYLCAWSVLVGAEAFFGQGTRLTVV.